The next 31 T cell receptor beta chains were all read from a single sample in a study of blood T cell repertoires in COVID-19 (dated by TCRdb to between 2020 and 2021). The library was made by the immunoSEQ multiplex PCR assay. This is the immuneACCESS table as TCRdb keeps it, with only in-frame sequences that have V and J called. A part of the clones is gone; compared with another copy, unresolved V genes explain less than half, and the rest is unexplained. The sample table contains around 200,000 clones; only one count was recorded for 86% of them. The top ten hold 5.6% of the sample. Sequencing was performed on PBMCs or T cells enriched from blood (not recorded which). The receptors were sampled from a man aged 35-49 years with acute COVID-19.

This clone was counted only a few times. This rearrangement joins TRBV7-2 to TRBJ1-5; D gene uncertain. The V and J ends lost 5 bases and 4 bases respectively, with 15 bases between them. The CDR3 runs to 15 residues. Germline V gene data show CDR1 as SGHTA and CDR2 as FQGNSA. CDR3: CASSPEPGLNQPQHF. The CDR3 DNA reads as TGTGCCAGCAGCCCGGAGCCGGGGTTAAATCAGCCCCAGCATTTT.

The CDR3 coding sequence is TGTGCCACCAGCAGCAGGAATGAGCAGTTCTTC. It yields the protein CATSSRNEQFF. The rearrangement joins TRBV15 to TRBJ2-1; D is ambiguous. CDR1 and CDR2 from the germline V gene are LNHNV and YYDKDF (reference sequence). Trimming stripped 3 bases from V and 7 bases from J, with 4 bases between. The CDR3 contains 11 residues.

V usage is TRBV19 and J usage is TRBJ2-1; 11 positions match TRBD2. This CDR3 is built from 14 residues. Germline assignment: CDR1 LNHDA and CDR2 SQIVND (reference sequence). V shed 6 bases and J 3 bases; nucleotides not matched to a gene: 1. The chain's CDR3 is CASRTSGDYNEQFF. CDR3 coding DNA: TGTGCCAGTAGGACTAGCGGGGACTACAATGAGCAGTTCTTC.

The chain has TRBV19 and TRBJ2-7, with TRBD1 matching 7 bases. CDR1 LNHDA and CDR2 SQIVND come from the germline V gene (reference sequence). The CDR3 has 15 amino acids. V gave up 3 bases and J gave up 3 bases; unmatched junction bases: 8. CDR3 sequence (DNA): TGTGCCAGTAGTATTCTTCTGGGGACAGTCTACGAGCAGTACTTC. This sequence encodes CASSILLGTVYEQYF.

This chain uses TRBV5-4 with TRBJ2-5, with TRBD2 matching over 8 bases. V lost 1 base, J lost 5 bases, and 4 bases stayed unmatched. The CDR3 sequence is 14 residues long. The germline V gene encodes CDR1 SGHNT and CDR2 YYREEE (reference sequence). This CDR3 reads CASSLREGRETQYF. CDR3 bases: TGTGCCAGCAGCTTGCGGGAGGGCCGGGAGACCCAGTACTTC.

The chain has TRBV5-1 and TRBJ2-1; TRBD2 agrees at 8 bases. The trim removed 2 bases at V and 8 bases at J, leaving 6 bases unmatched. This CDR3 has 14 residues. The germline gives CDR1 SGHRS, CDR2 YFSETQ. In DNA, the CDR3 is TGCGCCAGCAGCTTAATTATTAGCGGGGATGAGCAGTTCTTC. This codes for CASSLIISGDEQFF.

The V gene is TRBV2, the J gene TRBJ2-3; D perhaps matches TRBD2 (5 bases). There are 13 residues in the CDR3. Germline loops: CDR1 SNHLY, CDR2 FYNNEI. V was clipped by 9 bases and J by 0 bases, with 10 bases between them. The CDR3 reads CARRRTSTDTQYF. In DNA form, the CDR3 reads TGTGCCAGGCGTAGGACTAGCACAGATACGCAGTATTTT.

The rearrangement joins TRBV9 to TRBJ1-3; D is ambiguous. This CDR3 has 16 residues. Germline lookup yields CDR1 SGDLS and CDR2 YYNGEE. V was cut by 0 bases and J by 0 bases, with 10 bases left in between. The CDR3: CASSVDHRSSGNTIYF. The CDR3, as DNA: TGTGCCAGCAGCGTAGACCACCGTAGCTCTGGAAACACCATATATTTT. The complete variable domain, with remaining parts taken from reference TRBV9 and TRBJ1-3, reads DSGVTQTPKHLITATGQRVTLRCSPRSGDLSVYWYQQSLDQGLQFLIQYYNGEERAKGNILERFSAQQFPDLHSELNLSSLELGDSALYFCASSVDHRSSGNTIYFGEGSWLTVV.

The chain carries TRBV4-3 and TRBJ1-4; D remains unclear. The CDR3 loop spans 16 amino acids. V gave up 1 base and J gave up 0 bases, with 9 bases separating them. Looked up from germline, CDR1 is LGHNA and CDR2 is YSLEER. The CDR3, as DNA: TGCGCCAGCAGCCAAGCCCTAGGTGCAACTAATGAAAAACTGTTTTTT. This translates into CASSQALGATNEKLFF.

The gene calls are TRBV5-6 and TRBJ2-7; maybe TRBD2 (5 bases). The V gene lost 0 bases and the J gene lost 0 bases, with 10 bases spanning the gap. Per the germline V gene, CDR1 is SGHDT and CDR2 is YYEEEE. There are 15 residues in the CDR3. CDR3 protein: CASSLAKRSSYEQYF. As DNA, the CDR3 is TGTGCCAGCAGCTTGGCTAAGCGGAGCTCCTACGAGCAGTACTTC. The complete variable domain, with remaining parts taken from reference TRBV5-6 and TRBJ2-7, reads DAGVTQSPTHLIKTRGQQVTLRCSPKSGHDTVSWYQQALGQGPQFIFQYYEEEERQRGNFPDRFSGHQFPNYSSELNVNALLLGDSALYLCASSLAKRSSYEQYFGPGTRLTVT.

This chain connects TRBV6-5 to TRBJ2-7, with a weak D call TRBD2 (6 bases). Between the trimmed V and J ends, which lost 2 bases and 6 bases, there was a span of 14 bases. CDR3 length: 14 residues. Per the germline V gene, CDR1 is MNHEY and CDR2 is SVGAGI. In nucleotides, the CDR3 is TGTGCCAGCAGTTACGGCGATCGGGGGACCGAGCAGTACTTC. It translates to CASSYGDRGTEQYF.

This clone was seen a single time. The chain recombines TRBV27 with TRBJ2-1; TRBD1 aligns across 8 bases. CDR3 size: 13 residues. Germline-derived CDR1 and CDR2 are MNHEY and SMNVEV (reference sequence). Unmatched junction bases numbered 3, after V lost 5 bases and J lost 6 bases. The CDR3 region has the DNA TGTGCCAGCAGTATTGGACAGGGCAATGAGCAGTTCTTC. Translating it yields CASSIGQGNEQFF.

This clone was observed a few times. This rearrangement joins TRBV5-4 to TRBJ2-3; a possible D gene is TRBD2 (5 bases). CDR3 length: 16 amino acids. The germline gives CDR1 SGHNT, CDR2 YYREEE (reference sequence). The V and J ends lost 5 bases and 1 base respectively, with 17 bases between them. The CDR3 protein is CASRPPPREGTDTQYF. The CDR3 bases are TGTGCCAGCAGGCCCCCTCCCCGGGAAGGCACAGATACGCAGTATTTT.

The CDR3 nucleotides read TGCGCCAGCAGTGTCCCGGGACAGGGGTCGGGCACTGAAGCTTTCTTT. It translates to CASSVPGQGSGTEAFF. This chain connects TRBV10-1 to TRBJ1-1; 10 positions match TRBD1. There are 16 residues in the CDR3. The germline CDR1 and CDR2 sequences are WNHNN and SYGVQD (reference sequence). Trimming took 4 bases from V and 4 from J; bases not matched to a gene: 9.

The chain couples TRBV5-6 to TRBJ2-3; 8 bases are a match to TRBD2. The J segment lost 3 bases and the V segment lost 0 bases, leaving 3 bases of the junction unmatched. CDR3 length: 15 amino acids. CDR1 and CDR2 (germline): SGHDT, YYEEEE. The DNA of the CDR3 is TGTGCCAGCAGCTTGGCCCAGCGGGAGACAGATACGCAGTATTTT. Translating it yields CASSLAQRETDTQYF.

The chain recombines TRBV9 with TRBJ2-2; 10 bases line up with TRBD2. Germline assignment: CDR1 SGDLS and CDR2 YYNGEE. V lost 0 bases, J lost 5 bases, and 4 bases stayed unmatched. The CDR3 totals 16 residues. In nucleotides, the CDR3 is TGTGCCAGCAGCGTAGGGGGTAGCGGGAGGACCGGGGAGCTGTTTTTT. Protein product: CASSVGGSGRTGELFF.

CDR3 protein: CASSQDPRTEAFF. Here the CDR3 DNA reads TGTGCCAGCAGCCAAGACCCCAGGACTGAAGCTTTCTTT. The gene calls are TRBV3-1 (or the pseudogene TRBV3-2) and TRBJ1-1; no clear D. Trimming left V 0 bases short and J 5 bases short, with 7 bases between. The CDR3 runs to 13 residues. CDR1 and CDR2 from the germline V gene are LGHDT and YNNKEL (reference sequence).

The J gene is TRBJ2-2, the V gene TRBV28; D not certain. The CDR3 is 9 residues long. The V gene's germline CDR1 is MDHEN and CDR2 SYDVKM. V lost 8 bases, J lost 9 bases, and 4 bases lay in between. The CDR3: CASGRELFF. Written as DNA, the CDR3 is TGTGCCAGCGGCCGGGAGCTGTTTTTT.

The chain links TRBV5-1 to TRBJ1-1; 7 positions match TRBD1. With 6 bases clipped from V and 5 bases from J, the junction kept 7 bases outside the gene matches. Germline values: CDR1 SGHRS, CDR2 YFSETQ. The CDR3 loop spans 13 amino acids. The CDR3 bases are TGCGCCAGCAAAACAGGGGAATGGACTGAAGCTTTCTTT. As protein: CASKTGEWTEAFF.

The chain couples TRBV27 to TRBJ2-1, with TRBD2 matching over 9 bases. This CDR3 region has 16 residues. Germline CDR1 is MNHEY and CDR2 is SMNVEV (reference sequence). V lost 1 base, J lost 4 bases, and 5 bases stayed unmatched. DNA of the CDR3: TGTGCCAGCAGTTTATTAGCGGGAGCTAGGTACAATGAGCAGTTCTTC. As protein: CASSLLAGARYNEQFF.

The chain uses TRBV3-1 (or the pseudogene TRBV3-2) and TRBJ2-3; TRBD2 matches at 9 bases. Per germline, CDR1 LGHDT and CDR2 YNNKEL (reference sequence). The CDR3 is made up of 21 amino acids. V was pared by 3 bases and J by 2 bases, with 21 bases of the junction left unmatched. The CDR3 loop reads CASSQPTTSGRLESNTDTQYF. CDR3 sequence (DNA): TGTGCCAGCAGCCAGCCAACCACAAGCGGGAGGCTCGAGTCCAACACAGATACGCAGTATTTT.

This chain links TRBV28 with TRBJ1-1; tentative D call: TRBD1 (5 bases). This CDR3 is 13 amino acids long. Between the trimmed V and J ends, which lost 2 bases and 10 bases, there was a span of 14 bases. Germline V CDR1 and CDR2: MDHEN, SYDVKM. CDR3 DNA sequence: TGTGCCAGCAGTTTACTGGGCGGGGCTAGAGCTTTCTTT. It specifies CASSLLGGARAFF.

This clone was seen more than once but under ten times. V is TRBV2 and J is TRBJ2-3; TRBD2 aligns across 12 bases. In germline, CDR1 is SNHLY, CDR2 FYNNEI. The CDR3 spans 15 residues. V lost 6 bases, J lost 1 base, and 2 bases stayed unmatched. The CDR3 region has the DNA TGTGCCAGCAGCCCTAGCGGGAGGGGCACAGATACGCAGTATTTT. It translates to CASSPSGRGTDTQYF.

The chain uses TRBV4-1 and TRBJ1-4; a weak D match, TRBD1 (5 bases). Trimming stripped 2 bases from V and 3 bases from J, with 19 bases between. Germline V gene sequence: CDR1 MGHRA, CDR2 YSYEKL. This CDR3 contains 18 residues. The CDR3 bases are TGCGCCAGCAGCCAACGCGAAGGGGCAGCATCGCCTAATGAAAAACTGTTTTTT. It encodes CASSQREGAASPNEKLFF.

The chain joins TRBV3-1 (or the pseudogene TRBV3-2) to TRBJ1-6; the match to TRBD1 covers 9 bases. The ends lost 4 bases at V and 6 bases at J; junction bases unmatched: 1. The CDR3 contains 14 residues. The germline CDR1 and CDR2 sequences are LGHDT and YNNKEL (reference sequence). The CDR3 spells CASSRDRVNSPLHF. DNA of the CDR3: TGTGCCAGCAGCCGGGACAGGGTTAATTCACCCCTCCACTTT.

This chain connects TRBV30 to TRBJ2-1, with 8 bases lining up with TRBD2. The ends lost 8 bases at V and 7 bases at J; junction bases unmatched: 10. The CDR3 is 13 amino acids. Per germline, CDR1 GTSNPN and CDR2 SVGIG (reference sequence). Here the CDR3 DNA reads TGTGCCCAAGGAGCGGGAGATAGAAATGAGCAGTTCTTC. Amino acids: CAQGAGDRNEQFF.

Here the CDR3 DNA reads TGTGCCAGCAGCCAAAATAGGTACCTAGCCGGGGCCAACGTCCTGACTTTC. It is translated as CASSQNRYLAGANVLTF. The chain recombines TRBV14 with TRBJ2-6; a weak D match, TRBD2 (5 bases). V shed 2 bases and J shed 4 bases, with 15 bases lying between them. The germline V gene encodes CDR1 SGHDN and CDR2 FVKESK. CDR3 size: 17 residues.

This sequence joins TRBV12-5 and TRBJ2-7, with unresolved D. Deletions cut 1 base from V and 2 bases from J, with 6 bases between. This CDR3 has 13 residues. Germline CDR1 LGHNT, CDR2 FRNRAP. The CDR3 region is CASGLGTTYEQYF. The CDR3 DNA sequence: TGTGCTAGTGGTTTGGGCACTACCTACGAGCAGTACTTC.

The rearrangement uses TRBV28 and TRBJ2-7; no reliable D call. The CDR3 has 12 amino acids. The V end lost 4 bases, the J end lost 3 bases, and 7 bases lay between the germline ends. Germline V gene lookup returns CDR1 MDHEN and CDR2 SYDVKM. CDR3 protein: CASSSVLYEQYF. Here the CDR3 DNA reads TGTGCCAGCAGTTCCGTCCTCTACGAGCAGTACTTC.

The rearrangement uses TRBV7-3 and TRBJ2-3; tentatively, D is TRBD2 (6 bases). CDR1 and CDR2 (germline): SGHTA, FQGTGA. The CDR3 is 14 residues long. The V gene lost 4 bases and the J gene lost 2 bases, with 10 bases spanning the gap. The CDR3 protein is CASSSGRDTDTQYF. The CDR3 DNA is TGTGCCAGCAGCTCGGGGCGGGACACAGATACGCAGTATTTT.

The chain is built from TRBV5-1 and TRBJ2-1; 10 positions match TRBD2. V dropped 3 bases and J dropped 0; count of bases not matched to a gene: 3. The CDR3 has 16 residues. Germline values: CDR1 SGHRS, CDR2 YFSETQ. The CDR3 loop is CASSSPSGSSYNEQFF. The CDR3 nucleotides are TGCGCCAGCAGCTCCCCTAGCGGGAGCTCCTACAATGAGCAGTTCTTC.